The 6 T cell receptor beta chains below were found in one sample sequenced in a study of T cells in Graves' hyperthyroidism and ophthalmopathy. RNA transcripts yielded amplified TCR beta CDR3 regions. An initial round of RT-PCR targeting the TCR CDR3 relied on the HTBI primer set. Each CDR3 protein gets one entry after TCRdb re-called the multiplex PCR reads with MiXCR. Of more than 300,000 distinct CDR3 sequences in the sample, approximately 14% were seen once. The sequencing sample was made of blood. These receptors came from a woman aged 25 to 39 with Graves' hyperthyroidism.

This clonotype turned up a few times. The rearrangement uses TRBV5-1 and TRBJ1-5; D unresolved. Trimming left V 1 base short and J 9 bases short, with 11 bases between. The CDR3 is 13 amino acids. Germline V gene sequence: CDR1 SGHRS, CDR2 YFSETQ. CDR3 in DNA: TGCGCCAGCAGCTTGAGAGGGTTAGGGCCCCAGCATTTT. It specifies CASSLRGLGPQHF.

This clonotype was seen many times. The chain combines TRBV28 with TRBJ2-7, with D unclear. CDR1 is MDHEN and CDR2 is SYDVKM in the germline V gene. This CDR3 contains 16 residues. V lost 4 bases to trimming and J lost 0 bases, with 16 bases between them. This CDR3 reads CASSSSLESSSYEQYF. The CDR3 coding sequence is TGTGCCAGCAGTTCCTCTCTTGAATCAAGCTCCTACGAGCAGTACTTC.

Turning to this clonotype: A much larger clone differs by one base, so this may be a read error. CDR3 residues: CVSHGAFYEQYF. For the CDR3, the DNA is TGTGTCAGCCATGGCGCCTTCTACGAGCAGTACTTC. V usage is TRBV2 and J usage is TRBJ2-7; the D is unclear. This CDR3 spans 12 amino acids. Germline CDR1 is SNHLY and CDR2 is FYNNEI.

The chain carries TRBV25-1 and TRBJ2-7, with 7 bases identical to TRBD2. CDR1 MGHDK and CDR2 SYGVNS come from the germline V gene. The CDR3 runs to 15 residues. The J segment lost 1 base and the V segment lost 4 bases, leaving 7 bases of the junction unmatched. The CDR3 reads CASSGGGGFSYEQYF. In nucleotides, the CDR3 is TGTGCCAGCAGTGGGGGGGGGGGTTTTTCCTACGAGCAGTACTTC.

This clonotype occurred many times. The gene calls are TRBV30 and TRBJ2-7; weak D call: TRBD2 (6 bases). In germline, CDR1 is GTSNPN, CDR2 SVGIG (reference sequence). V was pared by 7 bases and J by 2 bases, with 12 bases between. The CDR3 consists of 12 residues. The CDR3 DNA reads TGTGCCTACGGGAGAGTAGCCTACGAGCAGTACTTC. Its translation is CAYGRVAYEQYF.

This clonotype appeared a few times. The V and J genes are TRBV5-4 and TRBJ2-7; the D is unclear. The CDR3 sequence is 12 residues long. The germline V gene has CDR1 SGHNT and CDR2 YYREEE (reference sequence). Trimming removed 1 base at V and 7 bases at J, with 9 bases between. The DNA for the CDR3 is TGTGCCAGCAGCTTGTATACGAGGGAGCAGTACTTC. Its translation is CASSLYTREQYF.